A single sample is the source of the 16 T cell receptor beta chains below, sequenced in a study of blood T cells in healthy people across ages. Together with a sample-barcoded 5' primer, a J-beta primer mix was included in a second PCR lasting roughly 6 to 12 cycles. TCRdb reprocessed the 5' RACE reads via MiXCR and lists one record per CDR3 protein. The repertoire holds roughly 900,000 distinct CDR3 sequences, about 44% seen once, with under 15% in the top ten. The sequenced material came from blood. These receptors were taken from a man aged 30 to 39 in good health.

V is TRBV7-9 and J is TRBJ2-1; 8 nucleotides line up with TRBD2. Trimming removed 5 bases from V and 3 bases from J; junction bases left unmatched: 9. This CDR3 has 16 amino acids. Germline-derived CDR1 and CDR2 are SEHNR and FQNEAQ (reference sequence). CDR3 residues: CASSPSDSGVYNEQFF. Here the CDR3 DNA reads TGTGCCAGCAGCCCCTCGGATAGCGGGGTCTACAATGAGCAGTTCTTC.

The DNA of the CDR3 is TGCAGCGTTGACTGGGGGGCTGGCACCGGGGAGCTGTTTTTT. Translation gives CSVDWGAGTGELFF. The chain has TRBV29-1 and TRBJ2-2; D tentatively fits TRBD1 or TRBD2 (6 bases each). Germline lookup yields CDR1 SQVTM and CDR2 ANQGSEA. V was shortened by 3 bases and J by 4 bases, with 12 bases between the two germline ends. The CDR3 runs 14 residues.

In DNA, the CDR3 is TGTGCCAGCAGTTTAAGGGCTACGGGAGAGACCCAGTACTTC. Translation: CASSLRATGETQYF. V gene TRBV12-3 or TRBV12-4 combines with J gene TRBJ2-5; D remains ambiguous. This CDR3 spans 14 amino acids. V lost 2 bases, J lost 4 bases, and 11 bases lay in between.

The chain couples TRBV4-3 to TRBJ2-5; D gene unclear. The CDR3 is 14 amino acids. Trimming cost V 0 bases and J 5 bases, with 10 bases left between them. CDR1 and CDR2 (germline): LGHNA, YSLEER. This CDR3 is CASSQDRVRETQYF. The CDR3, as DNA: TGCGCCAGCAGCCAAGACCGGGTTCGGGAGACCCAGTACTTC.

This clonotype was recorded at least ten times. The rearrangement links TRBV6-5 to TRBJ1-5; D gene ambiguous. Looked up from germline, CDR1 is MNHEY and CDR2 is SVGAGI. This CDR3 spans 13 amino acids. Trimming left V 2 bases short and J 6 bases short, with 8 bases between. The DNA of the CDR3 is TGTGCCAGCAGTTACGGCCCCCGTCAGCCCCAGCATTTT. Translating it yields CASSYGPRQPQHF.

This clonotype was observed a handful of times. The CDR3 bases are TGTGCCAGCAGCGCCGGACTAGCCACCTACGAGCAGTACTTC. The encoded protein is CASSAGLATYEQYF. The J gene is TRBJ2-7, the V gene TRBV9; 8 bases map to TRBD2. Per the germline V gene, CDR1 is SGDLS and CDR2 is YYNGEE. The length of the CDR3 is 14 residues. V trimming: 3 bases; J trimming: 2 bases; junction bases outside the gene matches: 4.

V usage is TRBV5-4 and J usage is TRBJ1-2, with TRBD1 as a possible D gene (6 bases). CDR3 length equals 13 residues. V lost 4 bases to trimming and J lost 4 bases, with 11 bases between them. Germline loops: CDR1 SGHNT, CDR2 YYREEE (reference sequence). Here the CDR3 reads CASSGDRLYGYTF. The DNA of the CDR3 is TGTGCCAGCAGCGGAGACAGGCTCTATGGCTACACCTTC. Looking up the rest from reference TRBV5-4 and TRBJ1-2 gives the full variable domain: ETGVTQSPTHLIKTRGQQVTLRCSSQSGHNTVSWYQQALGQGPQFIFQYYREEENGRGNFPPRFSGLQFPNYSSELNVNALELDDSALYLCASSGDRLYGYTFGSGTRLTVV.

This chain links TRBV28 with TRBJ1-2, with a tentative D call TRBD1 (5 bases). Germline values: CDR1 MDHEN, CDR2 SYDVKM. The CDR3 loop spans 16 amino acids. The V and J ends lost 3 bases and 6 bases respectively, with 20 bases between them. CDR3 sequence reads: CASSFLEPGPGNGYTF. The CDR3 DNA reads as TGTGCCAGCAGTTTCCTGGAGCCGGGGCCGGGGAATGGCTACACCTTC.

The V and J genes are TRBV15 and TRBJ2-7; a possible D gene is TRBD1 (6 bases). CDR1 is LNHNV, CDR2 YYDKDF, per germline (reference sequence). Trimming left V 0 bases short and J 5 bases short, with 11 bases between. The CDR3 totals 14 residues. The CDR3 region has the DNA TGTGCCACCAGCAGAGACAGGGGTCAGCACGAGCAGTACTTC. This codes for CATSRDRGQHEQYF.

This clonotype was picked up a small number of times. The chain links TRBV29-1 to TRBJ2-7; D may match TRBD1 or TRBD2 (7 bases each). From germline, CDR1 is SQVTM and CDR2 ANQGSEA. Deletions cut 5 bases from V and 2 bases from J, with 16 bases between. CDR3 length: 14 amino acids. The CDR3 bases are TGCAGCGTTCTAGGGGAGGGGGCAACCTACGAGCAGTACTTC. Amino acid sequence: CSVLGEGATYEQYF.

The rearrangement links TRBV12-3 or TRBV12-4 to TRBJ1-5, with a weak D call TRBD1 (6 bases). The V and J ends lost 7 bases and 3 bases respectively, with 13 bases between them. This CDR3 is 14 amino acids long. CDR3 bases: TGTGCCAGCACCTCCGGGACACCCAATCAGCCCCAGCATTTT. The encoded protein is CASTSGTPNQPQHF.

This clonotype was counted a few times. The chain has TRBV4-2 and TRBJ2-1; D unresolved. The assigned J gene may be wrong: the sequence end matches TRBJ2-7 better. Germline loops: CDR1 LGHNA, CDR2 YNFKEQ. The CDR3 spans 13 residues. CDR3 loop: CASSQDFGVEQYF. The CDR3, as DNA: TGTGCCAGCAGCCAAGATTTTGGCGTCGAGCAGTACTTC.

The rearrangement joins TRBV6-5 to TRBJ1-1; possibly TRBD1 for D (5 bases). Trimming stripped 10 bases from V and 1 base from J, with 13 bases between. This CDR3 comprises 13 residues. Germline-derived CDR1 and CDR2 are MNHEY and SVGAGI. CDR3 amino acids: CAIAGQGNTEAFF. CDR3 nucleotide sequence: TGTGCCATCGCCGGGCAGGGGAACACTGAAGCTTTCTTT.

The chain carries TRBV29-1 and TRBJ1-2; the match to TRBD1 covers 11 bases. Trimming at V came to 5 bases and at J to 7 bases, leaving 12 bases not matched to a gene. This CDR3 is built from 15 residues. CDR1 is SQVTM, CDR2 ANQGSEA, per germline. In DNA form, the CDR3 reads TGCAGCGTTCCCCTGGACAGGGGGCGGCGGAGTGGCTACACCTTC. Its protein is CSVPLDRGRRSGYTF.

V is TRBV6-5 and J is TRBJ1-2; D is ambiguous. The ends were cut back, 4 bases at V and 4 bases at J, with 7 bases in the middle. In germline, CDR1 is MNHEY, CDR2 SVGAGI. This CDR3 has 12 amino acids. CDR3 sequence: CASSSGPYGYTF. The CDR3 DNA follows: TGTGCCAGCAGTTCCGGCCCCTATGGCTACACCTTC.

CDR3 in DNA: TGTGCCAGCAGCTTAGGCTACTACAATGAGCAGTTCTTC. It yields the protein CASSLGYYNEQFF. The V gene is TRBV7-2, the J gene TRBJ2-1; no clear D. Germline assignment: CDR1 SGHTA and CDR2 FQGNSA. There are 13 residues in the CDR3. Trimming took off 1 base at V and 3 bases at J, with 4 bases between the two ends.